This paragraph covers one TCR beta chain sequence. Its target is not known. This entry belongs to a study of T cells in Graves' hyperthyroidism and ophthalmopathy. General observations from the study: In the blood, most expanded thyroid clonotypes above 0.001 appeared as well.

CDR1 is SEHNR, CDR2 FQNEAQ, per germline (reference sequence). The junction had 8 bases not matched to a gene; V was cut back by 7 bases and J by 8 bases. This CDR3 region has 14 residues. RNA transcripts gave rise to amplified TCR beta CDR3 regions. A first-round RT-PCR of the TCR CDR3 used the HTBI primer set. TCRdb independently ran MiXCR on the multiplex PCR reads; one entry per CDR3 protein. The profile covers about 50,000 distinct CDR3 sequences, with 45% to 50% appearing a single time and 30% to 35% taken by the ten largest. The source is a woman aged 45-60 years with Graves' hyperthyroidism. The sample taken for sequencing was peripheral blood or thyroid tissue (not recorded which). The chain uses TRBV7-9 and TRBJ2-7; TRBD2 matches at 13 bases. The CDR3: CASTFGTSGNQQYF. The CDR3 DNA reads TGTGCCAGCACCTTTGGGACTAGCGGGAACCAGCAGTACTTC.